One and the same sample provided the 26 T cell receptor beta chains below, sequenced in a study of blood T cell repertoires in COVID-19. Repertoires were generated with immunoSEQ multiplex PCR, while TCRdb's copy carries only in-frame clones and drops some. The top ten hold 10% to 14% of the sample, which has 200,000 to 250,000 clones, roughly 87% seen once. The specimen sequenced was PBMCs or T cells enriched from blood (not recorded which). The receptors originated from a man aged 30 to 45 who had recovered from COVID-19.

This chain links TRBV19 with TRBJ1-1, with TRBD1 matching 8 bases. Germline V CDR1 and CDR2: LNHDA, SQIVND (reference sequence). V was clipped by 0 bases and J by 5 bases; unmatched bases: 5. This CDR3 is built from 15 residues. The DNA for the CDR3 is TGTGCCAGTAGTATAGAGTACAGGGGGAGTACTGAAGCTTTCTTT. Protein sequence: CASSIEYRGSTEAFF. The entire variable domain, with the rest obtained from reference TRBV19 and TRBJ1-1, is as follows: DGGITQSPKYLFRKEGQNVTLSCEQNLNHDAMYWYRQDPGQGLRLIYYSQIVNDFQKGDIAEGYSVSREKKESFPLTVTSAQKNPTAFYLCASSIEYRGSTEAFFGQGTRLTVV.

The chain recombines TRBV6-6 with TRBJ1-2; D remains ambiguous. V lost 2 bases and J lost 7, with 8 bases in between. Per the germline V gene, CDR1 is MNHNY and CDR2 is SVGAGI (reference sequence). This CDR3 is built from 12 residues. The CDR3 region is CASSYPKFGYTF. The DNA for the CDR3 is TGTGCCAGCAGTTACCCTAAGTTTGGCTACACCTTC.

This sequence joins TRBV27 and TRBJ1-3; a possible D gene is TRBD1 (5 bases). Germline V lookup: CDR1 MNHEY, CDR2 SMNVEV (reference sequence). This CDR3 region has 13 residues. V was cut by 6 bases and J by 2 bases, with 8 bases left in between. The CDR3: CASRGAAGNTIYF. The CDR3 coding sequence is TGTGCCAGCAGAGGGGCAGCTGGAAACACCATATATTTT.

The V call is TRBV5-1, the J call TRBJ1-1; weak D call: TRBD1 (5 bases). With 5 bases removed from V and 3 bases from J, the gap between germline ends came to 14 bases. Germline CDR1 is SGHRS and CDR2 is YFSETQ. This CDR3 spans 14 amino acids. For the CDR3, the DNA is TGCGCCAGCAGATCGGGGGAGGCGGACACTGAAGCTTTCTTT. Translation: CASRSGEADTEAFF.

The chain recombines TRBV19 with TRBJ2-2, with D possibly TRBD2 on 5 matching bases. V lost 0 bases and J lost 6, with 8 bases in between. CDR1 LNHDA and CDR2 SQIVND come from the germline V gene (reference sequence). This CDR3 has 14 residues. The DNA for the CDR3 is TGTGCCAGTAGTATAGATCTGCGGGCCGGGGAGCTGTTTTTT. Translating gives CASSIDLRAGELFF.

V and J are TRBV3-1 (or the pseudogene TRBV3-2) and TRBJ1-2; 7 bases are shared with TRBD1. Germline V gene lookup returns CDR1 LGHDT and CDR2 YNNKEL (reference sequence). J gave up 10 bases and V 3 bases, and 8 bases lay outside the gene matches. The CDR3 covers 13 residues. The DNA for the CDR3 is TGTGCCAGCAGCCACGGGACAGTAAATGACTACACCTTC. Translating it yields CASSHGTVNDYTF.

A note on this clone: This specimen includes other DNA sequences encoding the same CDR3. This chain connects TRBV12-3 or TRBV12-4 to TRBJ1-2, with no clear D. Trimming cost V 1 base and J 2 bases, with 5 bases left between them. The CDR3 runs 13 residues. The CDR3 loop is CASSLGQNYGYTF. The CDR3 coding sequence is TGTGCCAGCAGTTTAGGGCAGAACTATGGCTACACCTTC.

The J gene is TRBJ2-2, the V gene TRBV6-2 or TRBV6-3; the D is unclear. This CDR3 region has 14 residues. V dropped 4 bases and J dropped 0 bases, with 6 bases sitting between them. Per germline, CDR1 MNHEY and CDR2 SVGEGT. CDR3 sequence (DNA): TGTGCCAGCAGTTTCATTTCGAACACCGGGGAGCTGTTTTTT. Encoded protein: CASSFISNTGELFF.

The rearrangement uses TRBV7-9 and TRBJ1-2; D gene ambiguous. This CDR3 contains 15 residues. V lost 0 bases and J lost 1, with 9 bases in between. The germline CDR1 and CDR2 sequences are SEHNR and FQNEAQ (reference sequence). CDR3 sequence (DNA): TGTGCCAGCAGCTTAGCTTTACGGGATAACTATGGCTACACCTTC. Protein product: CASSLALRDNYGYTF.

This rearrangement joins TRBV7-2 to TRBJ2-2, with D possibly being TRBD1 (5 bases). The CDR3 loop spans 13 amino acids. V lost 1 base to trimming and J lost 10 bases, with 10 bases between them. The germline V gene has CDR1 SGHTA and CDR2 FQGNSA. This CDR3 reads CASSLDQGLELFF. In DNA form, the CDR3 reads TGTGCCAGCAGCTTAGACCAGGGTTTGGAGCTGTTTTTT.

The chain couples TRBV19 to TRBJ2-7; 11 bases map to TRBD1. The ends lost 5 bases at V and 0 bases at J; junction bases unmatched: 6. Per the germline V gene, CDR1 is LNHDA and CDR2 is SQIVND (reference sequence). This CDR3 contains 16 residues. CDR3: CASSPSGTGGSYEQYF. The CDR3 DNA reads TGTGCCAGTAGTCCCTCGGGGACAGGGGGCTCCTACGAGCAGTACTTC. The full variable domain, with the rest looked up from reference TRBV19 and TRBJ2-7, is DGGITQSPKYLFRKEGQNVTLSCEQNLNHDAMYWYRQDPGQGLRLIYYSQIVNDFQKGDIAEGYSVSREKKESFPLTVTSAQKNPTAFYLCASSPSGTGGSYEQYFGPGTRLTVT.

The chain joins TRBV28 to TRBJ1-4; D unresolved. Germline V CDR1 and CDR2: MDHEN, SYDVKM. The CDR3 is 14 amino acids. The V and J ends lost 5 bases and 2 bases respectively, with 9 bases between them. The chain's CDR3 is CASSTAPTNEKLFF. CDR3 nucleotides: TGTGCCAGCAGTACAGCACCCACTAATGAAAAACTGTTTTTT.

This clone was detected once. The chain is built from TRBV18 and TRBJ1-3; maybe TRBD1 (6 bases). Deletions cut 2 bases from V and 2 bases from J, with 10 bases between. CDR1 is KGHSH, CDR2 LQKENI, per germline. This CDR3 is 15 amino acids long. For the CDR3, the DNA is TGTGCCAGCTCACCAGACAGGCGTACTGGAAACACCATATATTTT. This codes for CASSPDRRTGNTIYF.

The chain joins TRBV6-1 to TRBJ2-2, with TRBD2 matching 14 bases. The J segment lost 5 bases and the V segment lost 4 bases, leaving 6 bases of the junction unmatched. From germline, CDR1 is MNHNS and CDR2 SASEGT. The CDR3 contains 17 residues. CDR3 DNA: TGTGCCAGCAGTGGAGGACTAGCGGGAGGACTAACCGGGGAGCTGTTTTTT. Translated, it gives CASSGGLAGGLTGELFF.

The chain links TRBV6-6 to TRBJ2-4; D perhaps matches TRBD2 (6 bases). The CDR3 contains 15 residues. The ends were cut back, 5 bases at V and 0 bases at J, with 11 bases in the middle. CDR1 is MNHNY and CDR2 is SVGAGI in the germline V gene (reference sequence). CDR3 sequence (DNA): TGTGCCAGCAGTCACCTAGCGCTAGCCAAAAACATTCAGTACTTC. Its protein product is CASSHLALAKNIQYF.

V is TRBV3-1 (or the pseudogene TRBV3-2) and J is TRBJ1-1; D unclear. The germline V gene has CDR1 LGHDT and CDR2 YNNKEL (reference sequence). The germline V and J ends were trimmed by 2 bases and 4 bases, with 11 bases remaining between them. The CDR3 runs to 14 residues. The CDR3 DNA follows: TGTGCCAGCAGCCAAAGGAGTTGGGTCACTGAAGCTTTCTTT. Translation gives CASSQRSWVTEAFF.

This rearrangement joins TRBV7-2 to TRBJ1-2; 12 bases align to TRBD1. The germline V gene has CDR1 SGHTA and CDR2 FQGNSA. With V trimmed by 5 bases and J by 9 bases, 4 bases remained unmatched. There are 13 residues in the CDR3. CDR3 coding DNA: TGTGCCAGCAGCCAGGGACAGGGGGCGAGCTACACCTTC. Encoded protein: CASSQGQGASYTF.

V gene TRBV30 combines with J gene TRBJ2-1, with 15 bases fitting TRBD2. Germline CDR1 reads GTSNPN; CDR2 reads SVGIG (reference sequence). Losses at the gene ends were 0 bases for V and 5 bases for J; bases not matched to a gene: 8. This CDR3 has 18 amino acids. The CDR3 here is CAWSVIRTSGGGDNEQFF. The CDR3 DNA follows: TGTGCCTGGAGTGTAATTCGGACTAGCGGGGGGGGCGACAATGAGCAGTTCTTC.

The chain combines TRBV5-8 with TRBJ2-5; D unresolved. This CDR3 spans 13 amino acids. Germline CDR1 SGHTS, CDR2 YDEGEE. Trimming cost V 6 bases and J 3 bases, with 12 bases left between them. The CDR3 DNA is TGTGCCAGCACCCCCCGCGTAGAAGAGACCCAGTACTTC. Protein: CASTPRVEETQYF.

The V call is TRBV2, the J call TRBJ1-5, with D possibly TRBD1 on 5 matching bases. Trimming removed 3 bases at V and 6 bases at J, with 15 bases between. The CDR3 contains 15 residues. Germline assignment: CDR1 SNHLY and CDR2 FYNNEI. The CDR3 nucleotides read TGTGCCAGCAGTGAGAGGAGGGGAAGAGGTCAGCCCCAGCATTTT. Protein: CASSERRGRGQPQHF.

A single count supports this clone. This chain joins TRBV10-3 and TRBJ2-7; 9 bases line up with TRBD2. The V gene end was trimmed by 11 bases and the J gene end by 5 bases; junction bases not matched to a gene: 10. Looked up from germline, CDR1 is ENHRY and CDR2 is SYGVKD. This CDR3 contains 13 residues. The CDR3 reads CAVYNSGSNEQYF. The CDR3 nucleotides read TGTGCCGTGTATAATAGCGGGAGTAACGAGCAGTACTTC.

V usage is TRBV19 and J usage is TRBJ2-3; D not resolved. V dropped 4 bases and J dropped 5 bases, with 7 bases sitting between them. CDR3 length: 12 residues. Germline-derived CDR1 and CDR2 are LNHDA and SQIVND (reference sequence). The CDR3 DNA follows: TGTGCCAGTAGTACTTCAGGAGATACGCAGTATTTT. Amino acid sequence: CASSTSGDTQYF.

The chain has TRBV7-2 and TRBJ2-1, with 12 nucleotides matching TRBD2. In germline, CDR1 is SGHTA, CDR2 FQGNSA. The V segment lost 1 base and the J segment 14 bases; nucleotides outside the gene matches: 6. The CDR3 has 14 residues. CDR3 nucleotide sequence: TGTGCCAGCAGCTTAGATGGGGCTAGCGGGGGGGAGTTCTTC. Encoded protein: CASSLDGASGGEFF.

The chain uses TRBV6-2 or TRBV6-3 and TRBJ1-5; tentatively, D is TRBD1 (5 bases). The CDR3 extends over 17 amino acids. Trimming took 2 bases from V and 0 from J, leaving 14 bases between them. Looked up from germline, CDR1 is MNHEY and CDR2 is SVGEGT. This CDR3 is CASSYRPTTDSNQPQHF. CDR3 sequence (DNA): TGTGCCAGCAGTTACCGGCCCACGACAGATAGCAATCAGCCCCAGCATTTT.

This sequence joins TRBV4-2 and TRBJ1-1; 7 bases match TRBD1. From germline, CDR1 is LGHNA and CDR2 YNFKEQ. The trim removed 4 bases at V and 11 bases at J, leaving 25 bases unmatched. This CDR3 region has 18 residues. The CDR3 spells CASSPQGQVTMAIPWAFF. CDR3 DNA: TGTGCCAGCAGCCCCCAAGGACAGGTGACTATGGCTATCCCCTGGGCTTTCTTT.

The CDR3 loop reads CATSRLGTESEQFF. The CDR3 nucleotides read TGTGCCACCAGTCGCTTGGGGACAGAGAGTGAGCAGTTCTTC. This sequence joins TRBV24-1 and TRBJ2-1; 7 bases are shared with TRBD1. CDR1 is KGHDR and CDR2 is SFDVKD in the germline V gene. The ends lost 6 bases at V and 9 bases at J; junction bases unmatched: 10. This CDR3 region has 14 residues.